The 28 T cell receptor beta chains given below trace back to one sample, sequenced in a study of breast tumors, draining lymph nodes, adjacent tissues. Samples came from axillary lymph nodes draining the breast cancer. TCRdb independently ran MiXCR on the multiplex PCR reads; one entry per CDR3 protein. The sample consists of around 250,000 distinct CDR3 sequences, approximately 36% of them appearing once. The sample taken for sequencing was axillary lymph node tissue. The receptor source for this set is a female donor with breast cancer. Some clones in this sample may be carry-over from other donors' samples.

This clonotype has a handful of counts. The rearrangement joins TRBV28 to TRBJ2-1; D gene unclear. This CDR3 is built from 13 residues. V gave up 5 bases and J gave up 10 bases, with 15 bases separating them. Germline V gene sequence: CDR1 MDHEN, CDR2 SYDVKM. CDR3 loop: CASSRFGRSEQFF. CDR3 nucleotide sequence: TGTGCCAGCAGTCGATTCGGGCGGAGCGAGCAGTTCTTC.

CDR3 coding DNA: TGTGCCAGCAGACAGGACTTCACCTACGAGCAGTACTTC. This gives the protein CASRQDFTYEQYF. The rearrangement uses TRBV7-2 and TRBJ2-7, with D perhaps given as TRBD1 or TRBD2 (5 bases each). V lost 6 bases to trimming and J lost 2 bases, with 11 bases between them. CDR1 is SGHTA, CDR2 FQGNSA, per germline. The CDR3 runs to 13 residues.

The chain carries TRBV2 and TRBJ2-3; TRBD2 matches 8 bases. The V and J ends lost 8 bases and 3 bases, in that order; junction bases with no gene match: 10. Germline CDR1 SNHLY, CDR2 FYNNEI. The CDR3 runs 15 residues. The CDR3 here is CASRVGLGRTDTQYF. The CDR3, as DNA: TGTGCCAGCCGGGTGGGACTAGGGAGAACAGATACGCAGTATTTT.

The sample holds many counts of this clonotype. The CDR3 protein is CASGTLGDSPLHF. For the CDR3, the DNA is TGTGCCAGCGGTACACTCGGCGATTCACCCCTCCACTTT. The rearrangement uses TRBV7-8 and TRBJ1-6; D is undetermined. Trimming shortened V by 8 bases and J by 8 bases, and 13 bases separated the two germline ends. Germline values: CDR1 SGHVS, CDR2 FQNEAQ. The CDR3 extends over 13 amino acids.

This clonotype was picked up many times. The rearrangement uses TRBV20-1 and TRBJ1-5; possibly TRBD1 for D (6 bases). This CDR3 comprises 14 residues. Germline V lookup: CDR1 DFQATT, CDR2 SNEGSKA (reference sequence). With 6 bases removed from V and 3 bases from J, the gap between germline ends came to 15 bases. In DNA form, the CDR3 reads TGCAGTGCCACTCCAGGGGATTACAATCAGCCCCAGCATTTT. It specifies CSATPGDYNQPQHF.

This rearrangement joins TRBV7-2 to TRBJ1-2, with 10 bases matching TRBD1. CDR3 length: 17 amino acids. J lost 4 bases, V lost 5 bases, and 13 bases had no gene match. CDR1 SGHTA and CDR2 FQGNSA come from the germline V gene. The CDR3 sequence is CASSLRLTGGALYGYTF. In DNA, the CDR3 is TGTGCCAGCAGCCTCCGGTTGACAGGGGGCGCCCTCTATGGCTACACCTTC. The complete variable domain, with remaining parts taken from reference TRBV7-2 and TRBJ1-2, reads GAGVSQSPSNKVTEKGKDVELRCDPISGHTALYWYRQSLGQGLEFLIYFQGNSAPDKSGLPSDRFSAERTGGSVSTLTIQRTQQEDSAVYLCASSLRLTGGALYGYTFGSGTRLTVV.

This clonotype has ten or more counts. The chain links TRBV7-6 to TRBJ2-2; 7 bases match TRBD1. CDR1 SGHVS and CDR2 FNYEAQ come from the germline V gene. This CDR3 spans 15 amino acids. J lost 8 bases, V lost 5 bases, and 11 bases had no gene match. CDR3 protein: CASSQYPKGAGELFF. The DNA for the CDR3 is TGTGCCAGCAGCCAATACCCGAAGGGGGCTGGGGAGCTGTTTTTT.

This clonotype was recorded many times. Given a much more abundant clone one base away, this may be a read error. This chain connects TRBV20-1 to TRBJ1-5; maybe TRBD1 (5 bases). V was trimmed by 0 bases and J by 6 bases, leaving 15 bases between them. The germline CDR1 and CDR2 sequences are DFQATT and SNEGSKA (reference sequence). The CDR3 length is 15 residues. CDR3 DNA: TGCAGTGCTAGAGATTCGGGGGGTGGGCCTCAGCCCCAGCATTTT. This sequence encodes CSARDSGGGPQPQHF.

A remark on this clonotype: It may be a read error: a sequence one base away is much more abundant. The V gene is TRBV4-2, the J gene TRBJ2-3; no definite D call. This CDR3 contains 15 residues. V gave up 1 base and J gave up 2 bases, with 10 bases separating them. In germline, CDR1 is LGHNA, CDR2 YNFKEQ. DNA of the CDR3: TGTGCCAGCAGCCAAGGGCGAGGTTTCACAGATACGCAGTATTTT. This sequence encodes CASSQGRGFTDTQYF.

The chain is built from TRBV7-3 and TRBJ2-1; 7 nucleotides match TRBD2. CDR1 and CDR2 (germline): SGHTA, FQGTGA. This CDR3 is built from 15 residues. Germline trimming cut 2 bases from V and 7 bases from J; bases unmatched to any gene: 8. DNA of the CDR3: TGTGCCAGCAGCTTAGGAAGCGGGGTAGGGAATGAGCAGTTCTTC. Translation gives CASSLGSGVGNEQFF.

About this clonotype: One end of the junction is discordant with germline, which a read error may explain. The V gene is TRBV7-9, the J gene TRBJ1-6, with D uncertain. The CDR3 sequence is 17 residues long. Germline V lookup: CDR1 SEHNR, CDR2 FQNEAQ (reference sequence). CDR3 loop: CASSLVSLSSYNSPLHF. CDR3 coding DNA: TGCGCCAGCAGCTTGGTTTCTTTATCGAGTTATAATTCACCCCTCCACTTT.

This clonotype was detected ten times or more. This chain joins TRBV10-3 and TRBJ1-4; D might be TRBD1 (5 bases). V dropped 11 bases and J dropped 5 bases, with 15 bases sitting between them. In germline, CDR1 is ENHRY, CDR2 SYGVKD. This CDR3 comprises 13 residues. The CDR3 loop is CAARDGGNEKLFF. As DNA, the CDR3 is TGTGCCGCCCGGGACGGGGGAAATGAAAAACTGTTTTTT.

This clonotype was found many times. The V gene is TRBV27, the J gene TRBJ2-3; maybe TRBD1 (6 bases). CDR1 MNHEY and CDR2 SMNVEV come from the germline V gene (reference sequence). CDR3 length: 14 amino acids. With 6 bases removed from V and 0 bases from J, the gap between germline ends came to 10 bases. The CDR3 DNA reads TGTGCCAGCAGCTGGGGGCGGAGCACAGATACGCAGTATTTT. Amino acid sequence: CASSWGRSTDTQYF.

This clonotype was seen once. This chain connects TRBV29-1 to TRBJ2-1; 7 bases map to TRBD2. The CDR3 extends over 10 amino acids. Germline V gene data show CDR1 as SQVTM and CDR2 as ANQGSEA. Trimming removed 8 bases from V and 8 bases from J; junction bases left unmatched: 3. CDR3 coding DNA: TGCAGCTTGGCGGGGGATGAGCAGTTCTTC. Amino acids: CSLAGDEQFF.

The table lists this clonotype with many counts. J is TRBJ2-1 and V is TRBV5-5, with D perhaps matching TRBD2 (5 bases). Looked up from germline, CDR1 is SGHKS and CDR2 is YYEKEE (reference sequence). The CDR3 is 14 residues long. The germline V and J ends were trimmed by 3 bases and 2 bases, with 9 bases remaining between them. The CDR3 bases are TGTGCCAGCAGCTGGGAGAGGACCTACAATGAGCAGTTCTTC. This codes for CASSWERTYNEQFF.

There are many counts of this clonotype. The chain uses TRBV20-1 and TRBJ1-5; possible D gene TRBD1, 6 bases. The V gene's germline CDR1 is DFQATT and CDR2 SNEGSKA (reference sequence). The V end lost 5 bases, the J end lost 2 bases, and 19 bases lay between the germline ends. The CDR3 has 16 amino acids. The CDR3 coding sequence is TGCAGTGCTGGCGGGACAAGGCCAGGTGGCAATCAGCCCCAGCATTTT. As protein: CSAGGTRPGGNQPQHF.

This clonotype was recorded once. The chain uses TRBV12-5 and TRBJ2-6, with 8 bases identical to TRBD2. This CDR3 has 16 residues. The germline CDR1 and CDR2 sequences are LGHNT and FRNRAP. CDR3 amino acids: CASRQGTSSGANVLTF. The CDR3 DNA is TGTGCCAGCAGGCAGGGGACTAGCTCTGGGGCCAACGTCCTGACTTTC. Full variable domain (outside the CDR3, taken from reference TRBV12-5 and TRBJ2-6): DARVTQTPRHKVTEMGQEVTMRCQPILGHNTVFWYRQTMMQGLELLAYFRNRAPLDDSGMPKDRFSAEMPDATLATLKIQPSEPRDSAVYFCASRQGTSSGANVLTFGAGSRLTVL.

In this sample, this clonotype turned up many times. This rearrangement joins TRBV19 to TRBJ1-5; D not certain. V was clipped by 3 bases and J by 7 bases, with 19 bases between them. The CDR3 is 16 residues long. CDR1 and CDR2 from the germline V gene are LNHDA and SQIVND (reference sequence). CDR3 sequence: CASSIHIDTSNQPQHF. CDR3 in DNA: TGTGCCAGTAGTATCCATATCGACACATCGAACCAGCCCCAGCATTTT.

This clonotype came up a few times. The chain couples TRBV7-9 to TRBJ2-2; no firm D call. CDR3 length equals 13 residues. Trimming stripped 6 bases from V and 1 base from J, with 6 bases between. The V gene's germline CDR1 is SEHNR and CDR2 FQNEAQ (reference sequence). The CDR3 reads CASSRLNTGELFF. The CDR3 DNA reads TGTGCCAGCAGTAGACTGAACACCGGGGAGCTGTTTTTT.

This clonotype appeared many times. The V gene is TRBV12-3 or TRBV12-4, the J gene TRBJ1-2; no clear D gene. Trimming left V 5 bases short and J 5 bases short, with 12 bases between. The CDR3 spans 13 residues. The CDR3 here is CASSMTERYGYTF. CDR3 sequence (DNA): TGTGCCAGCAGTATGACGGAGCGTTATGGCTACACCTTC.

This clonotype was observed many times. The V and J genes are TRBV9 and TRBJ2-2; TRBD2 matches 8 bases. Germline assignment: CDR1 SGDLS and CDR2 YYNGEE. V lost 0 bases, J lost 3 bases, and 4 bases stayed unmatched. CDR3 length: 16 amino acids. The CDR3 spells CASSVGTSMYTGELFF. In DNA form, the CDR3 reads TGTGCCAGCAGCGTAGGGACTAGCATGTACACCGGGGAGCTGTTTTTT. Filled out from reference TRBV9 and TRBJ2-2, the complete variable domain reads DSGVTQTPKHLITATGQRVTLRCSPRSGDLSVYWYQQSLDQGLQFLIQYYNGEERAKGNILERFSAQQFPDLHSELNLSSLELGDSALYFCASSVGTSMYTGELFFGEGSRLTVL.

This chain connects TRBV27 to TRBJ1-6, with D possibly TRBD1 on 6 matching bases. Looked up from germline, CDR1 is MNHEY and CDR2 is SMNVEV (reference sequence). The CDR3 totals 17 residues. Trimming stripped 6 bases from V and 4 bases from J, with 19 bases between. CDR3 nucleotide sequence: TGTGCCAGCAGGTGGAGGGGGGACACCTATTATAATTCACCCCTCCACTTT. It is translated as CASRWRGDTYYNSPLHF.

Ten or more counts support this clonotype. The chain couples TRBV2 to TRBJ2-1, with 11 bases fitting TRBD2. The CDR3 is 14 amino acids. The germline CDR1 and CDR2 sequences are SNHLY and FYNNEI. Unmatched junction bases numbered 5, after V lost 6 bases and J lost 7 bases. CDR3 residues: CASRGTSGVNEQFF. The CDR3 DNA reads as TGTGCCAGCAGGGGGACTAGCGGAGTTAATGAGCAGTTCTTC.

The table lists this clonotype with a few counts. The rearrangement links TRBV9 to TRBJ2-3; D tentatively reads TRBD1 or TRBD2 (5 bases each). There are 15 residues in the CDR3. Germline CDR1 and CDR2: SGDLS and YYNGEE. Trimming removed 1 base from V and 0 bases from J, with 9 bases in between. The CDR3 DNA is TGTGCCAGCAGCGTAAGCAGGGAGAGCACAGATACGCAGTATTTT. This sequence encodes CASSVSRESTDTQYF.

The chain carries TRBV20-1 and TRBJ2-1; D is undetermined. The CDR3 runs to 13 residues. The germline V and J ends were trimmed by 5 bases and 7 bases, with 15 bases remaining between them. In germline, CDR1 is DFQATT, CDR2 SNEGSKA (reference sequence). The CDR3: CSAQELGRNEQFF. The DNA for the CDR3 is TGCAGTGCTCAAGAGCTCGGACGGAATGAGCAGTTCTTC.

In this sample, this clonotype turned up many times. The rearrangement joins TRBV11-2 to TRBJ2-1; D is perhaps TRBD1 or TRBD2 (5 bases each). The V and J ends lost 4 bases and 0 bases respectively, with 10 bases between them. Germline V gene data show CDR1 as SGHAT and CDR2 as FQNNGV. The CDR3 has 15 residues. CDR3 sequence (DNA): TGTGCCAGCAGCTCGGGACGTAGCTCCTACAATGAGCAGTTCTTC. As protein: CASSSGRSSYNEQFF.

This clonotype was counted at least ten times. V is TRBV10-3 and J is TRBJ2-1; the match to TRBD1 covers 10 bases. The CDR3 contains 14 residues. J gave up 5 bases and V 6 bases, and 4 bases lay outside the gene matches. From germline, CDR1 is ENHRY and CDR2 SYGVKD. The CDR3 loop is CAISDRGHDNEQFF. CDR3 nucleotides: TGTGCCATCAGCGACAGGGGGCACGACAATGAGCAGTTCTTC.

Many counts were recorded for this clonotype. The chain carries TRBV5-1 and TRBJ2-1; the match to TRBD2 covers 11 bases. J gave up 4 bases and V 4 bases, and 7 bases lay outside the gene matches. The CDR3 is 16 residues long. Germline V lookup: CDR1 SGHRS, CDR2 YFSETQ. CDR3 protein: CASSLLTSGGYNEQFF. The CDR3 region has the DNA TGCGCCAGCAGCCTCCTAACTAGCGGGGGTTACAATGAGCAGTTCTTC.